The sequence of this TCR beta chain was determined in a study of blood T cell repertoires in COVID-19. Study in general: The United States, Italy and Spain provided the acute and convalescent COVID-19 samples. T cells, B-cell-depleted T cells, or PBMCs provided the cDNA or gDNA that served as material.

Original methodology: Nucleated cell number was recorded as an estimate derived from reference gene primer amplification. Assay used: immunoSEQ multiplex PCR; TCRdb lists only in-frame clones, some missing. V and J calls and clone size are copied from that table; D and trimming were computed from the DNA. The sample shows 400,000 to 450,000 clones, 75% to 90% of them seen only once. Trimming cost V 3 bases and J 5 bases; bases outside gene matches: 5. The CDR3 length is 14 residues. Germline V gene sequence: CDR1 SGHTA, CDR2 FQGNSA. Patients of the Seattle cohort, enrolled during active infection, were followed longitudinally.

This chain connects TRBV7-2 to TRBJ2-5, with 8 bases matching TRBD1. The sequence was obtained from a woman aged 40-49 years with COVID-19, enrolled during active disease. Sequenced input: peripheral blood. For the CDR3, the DNA is TGTGCCAGCAGCTTTACAGGGGGTGGTGAGACCCAGTACTTC. It encodes CASSFTGGGETQYF.